This TCR beta chain was sequenced for a study of cytomegalovirus exposure and HLA in healthy donors. General study points: The study carried out a later analysis of TCR beta sequences. It associated under 20,000 of them with specific HLA alleles at a false discovery rate of 0.05. It was taken for granted in presence/absence analyses that sequencing depth across donors was roughly uniform. Reported results showed that the classifier diagnosed cytomegalovirus status with high specificity and sensitivity.

13 Jbeta primers and 60 Vbeta primers were used for the PCR. The data were produced by immunoSEQ multiplex PCR, yet TCRdb's version contains in-frame clones alone and is incomplete. The sample records roughly 150,000 clones, approximately 70% being singletons. The donors gave bone marrow, and they were healthy. The CDR3 covers 17 residues. Regarding this clone: Its antigen is unidentified.

The chain carries TRBV21-1 and TRBJ2-3; the D call of TRBD2 is as the table states it, not checked on the DNA. TRBV21-1 is a known pseudogene. The material sequenced was PBMCs. This clonotype was sampled from a woman aged 18-29 years in good health and CMV-seropositive. This chain's CDR3 is CASSKAGTSGETDTQYF. The CDR3, as DNA: TGTGCCAGCAGCAAAGCCGGGACTAGCGGGGAGACAGATACGCAGTATTTT.